A selection of T cell receptor beta chains follows, all from one sample in a study of blood T cell repertoires in COVID-19. This table comes from immunoSEQ multiplex PCR, and its TCRdb copy is limited to in-frame clones, with some not included. The repertoire holds approximately 210,000 clones, with about four fifths as singletons. Sequencing was done on a sample of peripheral blood. These receptors were collected from a woman in her forties or fifties with acute or convalescent COVID-19. CDR3s include the opening cysteine and the closing phenylalanine or tryptophan. D genes are given only for firm matches. Only some rows state a clone size, as once, few, many or a class for expanded clones.

j_gene | d_gene | abundance | v_gene | CDR3aa | CDR3nt
TRBJ2-1 | TRBD1 | . | TRBV19 | CASSIGASGTGVYNEQFF | TGTGCCAGTAGTATTGGGGCTTCAGGGACAGGGGTCTACAATGAGCAGTTCTTC
TRBJ2-7 | TRBD1 | . | TRBV7-9 | CASSETGGDEQYF | TGTGCCAGCAGCGAGACAGGGGGCGACGAGCAGTACTTC
TRBJ2-3 | TRBD1 | . | TRBV24-1 | CATSDLGQGIADTQYF | TGTGCCACCAGTGATTTGGGACAGGGGATCGCAGATACGCAGTATTTT
TRBJ1-6 | . | . | TRBV25-1 | CASSEYGQLNNSPLHF | TGTGCCAGCAGTGAATATGGACAGCTAAATAATTCACCCCTCCACTTT
TRBJ2-7 | TRBD1 | . | TRBV12-3/TRBV12-4 | CASSPGTGLNF | TGTGCCAGCAGTCCGGGGACAGGGCTAAACTTC
TRBJ2-1 | TRBD2 | . | TRBV4-1 | CASSPKDAGGYNEQFF | TGCGCCAGCAGCCCCAAGGACGCGGGAGGTTACAATGAGCAGTTCTTC
TRBJ2-7 | . | . | TRBV30 | CAWAPGSEQYF | TGTGCCTGGGCACCAGGATCCGAGCAGTACTTC
TRBJ1-1 | TRBD1 | . | TRBV6-5 | CASTEDRGNTEAFF | TGTGCCAGCACCGAGGACAGGGGGAACACTGAAGCTTTCTTT
TRBJ2-7 | TRBD2 | once | TRBV27 | CASSFVAGAHEQYF | TGTGCCAGCAGTTTTGTAGCGGGAGCCCACGAGCAGTACTTC
TRBJ1-1 | . | few | TRBV10-3 | CAISESTVGITEAFF | TGTGCCATCAGTGAGTCGACAGTGGGTATCACTGAAGCTTTCTTT
TRBJ2-5 | . | . | TRBV5-6 | CASSSPARTSQETQYF | TGTGCCAGCAGCTCCCCCGCCAGGACTTCTCAAGAGACCCAGTACTTC
TRBJ1-2 | TRBD1 | . | TRBV9 | CASSVAVGTGNNYGYTF | TGTGCCAGCAGCGTAGCGGTGGGGACAGGGAATAACTATGGCTACACCTTC
TRBJ2-3 | . | . | TRBV5-6 | CASSRRGDTQYF | TGTGCCAGCAGCCGCCGAGGAGATACGCAGTATTTT
TRBJ1-4 | . | . | TRBV18 | CASSPDGGDEKLFF | TGTGCCAGCTCACCAGATGGGGGCGATGAAAAACTGTTTTTT
TRBJ1-1 | . | once | TRBV10-3 | CAISVQGMNTEAFF | TGTGCCATCAGTGTCCAGGGGATGAACACTGAAGCTTTCTTT
TRBJ1-2 | . | many | TRBV27 | CASSLYKGVRYGYTF | TGTGCCAGCAGTTTATATAAGGGGGTGAGGTATGGCTACACCTTC
TRBJ2-7 | TRBD1 | . | TRBV2 | CASSWDRDTYEQYF | TGTGCCAGCAGTTGGGACAGGGACACCTACGAGCAGTACTTC
TRBJ2-6 | . | . | TRBV7-7 | CASSPHGANVLTF | TGTGCTAGCAGCCCACATGGGGCCAACGTCCTGACTTTC
TRBJ2-1 | TRBD1 | . | TRBV19 | CAKPGQTNNEQFF | TGTGCCAAACCGGGACAGACCAACAATGAGCAGTTCTTC
TRBJ2-5 | TRBD1 | . | TRBV19 | CASSRPGQGRTQYF | TGTGCCAGTAGCCGCCCGGGACAGGGAAGGACCCAGTACTTC
TRBJ2-3 | . | . | TRBV19 | CASSPTVPSTDTQYF | TGTGCCAGTAGTCCGACAGTACCCAGCACAGATACGCAGTATTTT
TRBJ1-6 | . | . | TRBV28 | CASNQAPYNSPLHF | TGTGCCAGCAATCAGGCTCCGTATAATTCACCCCTCCACTTT
TRBJ1-2 | . | . | TRBV2 | CASSEDSLRGTKGGYTF | TGTGCCAGCAGTGAAGATTCCCTCCGCGGCACCAAGGGGGGCTACACCTTC
TRBJ2-3 | TRBD2 | . | TRBV27 | CASTGGPDTQYF | TGTGCCAGCACGGGGGGGCCAGATACGCAGTATTTT
TRBJ1-2 | . | . | TRBV12-5 | CASGPPGVSGYTF | TGTGCTAGTGGCCCGCCGGGGGTCTCTGGCTACACCTTC
TRBJ2-1 | TRBD2 | . | TRBV11-2 | CASSLTTSGRDSYNEQFF | TGTGCCAGCAGCTTAACGACTAGCGGGAGGGACTCCTACAATGAGCAGTTCTTC
TRBJ1-3 | . | . | TRBV19 | CASKSSGNTIYF | TGTGCCAGTAAGAGCTCTGGAAACACCATATATTTT
TRBJ2-2 | . | . | TRBV6-5 | CASHRTGWLFF | TGTGCCAGCCACCGGACTGGTTGGCTGTTTTTT
TRBJ2-7 | . | . | TRBV2 | CASRLGGPSLEQYF | TGTGCCAGCAGGCTAGGAGGTCCTTCCCTGGAGCAGTACTTC
TRBJ2-7 | . | . | TRBV28 | CASKPGPGSYEQYF | TGTGCCAGCAAGCCCGGCCCGGGATCCTACGAGCAGTACTTC
TRBJ2-1 | TRBD2 | . | TRBV5-1 | CASSTRLAGDGDEQFF | TGCGCCAGCAGCACCCGTCTAGCGGGAGATGGGGATGAGCAGTTCTTC
TRBJ2-3 | . | few | TRBV28 | CASSVQEDRTDTQYF | TGTGCCAGCAGTGTCCAGGAAGACCGCACAGATACGCAGTATTTT
TRBJ2-7 | TRBD2 | few | TRBV2 | CASSRGGRYEQYF | TGTGCCAGCAGTCGGGGGGGGAGGTACGAGCAGTACTTC